In its sample, the clone carrying this T cell receptor (beta chain) was seen many times. The antigen is unknown. This sample is part of a study of blood T cells in healthy people across ages. Study results and caveats: More naive CD4+ cells and higher diversity were found in long-lived than in aged donors. As age increased, TCR beta diversity per million T cells fell in a roughly linear fashion.

Sample-barcoded 5' priming and a J-beta primer mix drove a second PCR of about 6 to 12 cycles. Researchers report that a template-switch adaptor with 12 random nucleotides tagged each cDNA molecule. Each sample yielded at least 2.5 million CDR3-containing paired-end reads. TCRdb reprocessed the 5' RACE reads via MiXCR and lists one record per CDR3 protein. The table includes some 790,000 distinct CDR3 sequences, 29% detected once. Sequenced input: blood. This receptor was taken from a woman older than 75 in good health.

CDR3 DNA: TGTGCCAGCAGCAGGCAAAAGGGACAGAGCTACGAGCAGTACTTC. Its translation is CASSRQKGQSYEQYF. The chain carries TRBV21-1 and TRBJ2-7; TRBD1, as called in the table, went unchecked against the DNA. TRBV21-1 is a pseudogene segment. The CDR3 is 15 residues long.